One and the same sample provided the 28 T cell receptor beta chains below, sequenced in a study of OX40 agonist ivuxolimab in advanced cancers. The data were produced by immunoSEQ multiplex PCR, yet TCRdb's version contains in-frame clones alone and is incomplete. The sample has 80,000 or so clones; less than 95% are singletons. The sequenced sample was CD4+ or CD8+ T cells sorted from blood, obtained in a trial of the OX40 agonist ivuxolimab. These receptors were obtained from an adult with an advanced solid tumor such as melanoma, head and neck, liver or kidney cancer.

V gene TRBV4-1 combines with J gene TRBJ1-4, with 7 nucleotides matching TRBD1. CDR1 is MGHRA and CDR2 is YSYEKL in the germline V gene. V lost 1 base, J lost 1 base, and 3 bases stayed unmatched. CDR3 length equals 16 residues. The CDR3 DNA follows: TGCGCCAGCAGCCAAGGCAGGGGGAGAACTAATGAAAAACTGTTTTTT. It encodes CASSQGRGRTNEKLFF.

The chain uses TRBV2 and TRBJ1-2; the D gene is possibly TRBD1 (6 bases). V was pared by 8 bases and J by 4 bases, with 8 bases between. This CDR3 contains 11 residues. CDR1 and CDR2 from the germline V gene are SNHLY and FYNNEI. CDR3 DNA sequence: TGTGCCAGCGGACAGCTCTATGGCTACACCTTC. It codes for CASGQLYGYTF.

The rearrangement joins TRBV5-1 to TRBJ2-1; D remains ambiguous. This CDR3 is built from 13 residues. Germline CDR1 SGHRS, CDR2 YFSETQ. Deletions cut 0 bases from V and 7 bases from J, with 8 bases between. The DNA of the CDR3 is TGCGCCAGCAGCTTGGCTGTCACAAATGAGCAGTTCTTC. Residues: CASSLAVTNEQFF.

The chain uses TRBV2 and TRBJ2-3; 10 bases line up with TRBD2. J lost 4 bases, V lost 5 bases, and 6 bases had no gene match. Germline-derived CDR1 and CDR2 are SNHLY and FYNNEI. The CDR3 is 15 residues long. CDR3 DNA sequence: TGTGCCAGCAGTAAACTAGCGGGGAGCCCAGATACGCAGTATTTT. Its translation is CASSKLAGSPDTQYF.

The chain has TRBV19 and TRBJ2-2; D may be TRBD1 or TRBD2 (5 bases each). V lost 8 bases and J 0 bases, leaving 10 bases between the germline ends. The CDR3 totals 14 residues. Germline assignment: CDR1 LNHDA and CDR2 SQIVND (reference sequence). The CDR3 DNA reads as TGTGCCAGTCAGAGGGGCCCGAACACCGGGGAGCTGTTTTTT. This sequence encodes CASQRGPNTGELFF.

This rearrangement joins TRBV5-1 to TRBJ1-1; TRBD1 might be the D (5 bases). The CDR3 contains 12 residues. CDR1 SGHRS and CDR2 YFSETQ come from the germline V gene. V was cut by 3 bases and J by 5 bases, with 8 bases left in between. In DNA, the CDR3 is TGCGCCAGCAGCTCTGGACATACTGAAGCTTTCTTT. Translating it yields CASSSGHTEAFF.

The chain links TRBV5-1 to TRBJ2-5, with unresolved D. The CDR3 consists of 13 residues. V was cut by 1 base and J by 4 bases, with 8 bases left in between. CDR1 is SGHRS, CDR2 YFSETQ, per germline. CDR3 protein: CASSLLFGETQYF. The CDR3 coding sequence is TGCGCCAGCAGCTTGCTGTTCGGAGAGACCCAGTACTTC.

This chain links TRBV28 with TRBJ1-1; 7 nucleotides agree with TRBD1. Trimming at V came to 4 bases and at J to 3 bases, leaving 8 bases not matched to a gene. Germline V gene lookup returns CDR1 MDHEN and CDR2 SYDVKM. The CDR3 is 15 residues long. Here the CDR3 reads CASSSDRALDTEAFF. The CDR3 DNA is TGTGCCAGCAGTTCAGACAGGGCCCTTGACACTGAAGCTTTCTTT. Combining the CDR3 with reference TRBV28 and TRBJ1-1 gives the whole variable domain DVKVTQSSRYLVKRTGEKVFLECVQDMDHENMFWYRQDPGLGLRLIYFSYDVKMKEKGDIPEGYSVSREKKERFSLILESASTNQTSMYLCASSSDRALDTEAFFGQGTRLTVV.

V usage is TRBV7-8 and J usage is TRBJ2-3, with 8 positions matching TRBD2. The CDR3 is 15 amino acids. Germline values: CDR1 SGHVS, CDR2 FQNEAQ. The J segment lost 2 bases and the V segment lost 10 bases, leaving 11 bases of the junction unmatched. Here the CDR3 reads CATGRDGGVTDTQYF. The CDR3 nucleotides are TGTGCCACCGGGAGGGATGGCGGGGTCACAGATACGCAGTATTTT.

The chain couples TRBV2 to TRBJ2-3; 9 nucleotides match TRBD1. Trimming removed 5 bases from V and 6 bases from J; junction bases left unmatched: 3. This CDR3 comprises 13 residues. Germline V lookup: CDR1 SNHLY, CDR2 FYNNEI. The CDR3, as DNA: TGTGCCAGCAGTCGGGACAGGGTGGATACGCAGTATTTT. The encoded protein is CASSRDRVDTQYF.

This clone has just one count. The V gene is TRBV28, the J gene TRBJ1-2; TRBD1 might be the D (5 bases). The V end lost 3 bases, the J end lost 3 bases, and 5 bases lay between the germline ends. Germline CDR1 MDHEN, CDR2 SYDVKM. The CDR3 is made up of 12 amino acids. The CDR3 DNA sequence: TGTGCCAGCAGTTTCAGGGACTATGGCTACACCTTC. Its protein is CASSFRDYGYTF.

The V and J genes are TRBV7-2 and TRBJ2-7; D is possibly TRBD2 (5 bases). Germline V gives CDR1 SGHTA, CDR2 FQGNSA. This CDR3 spans 14 amino acids. The V end lost 8 bases, the J end lost 1 base, and 15 bases lay between the germline ends. CDR3 DNA sequence: TGTGCCAGCGGCACGGGAAGTCCATCCTACGAGCAGTACTTC. This gives the protein CASGTGSPSYEQYF.

This clone was counted between two and nine times. The chain combines TRBV7-2 with TRBJ2-3; perhaps TRBD1 as D (5 bases). Germline CDR1 and CDR2: SGHTA and FQGNSA. V was clipped by 2 bases and J by 2 bases, with 8 bases between them. There are 14 residues in the CDR3. The CDR3 loop is CASSLRQPTDTQYF. As DNA, the CDR3 is TGTGCCAGCAGCTTAAGACAGCCCACAGATACGCAGTATTTT.

The CDR3 protein is CASSQDRVHEQYF. The CDR3 DNA reads as TGTGCCAGCAGCCAAGATCGCGTTCACGAGCAGTACTTC. The chain joins TRBV4-2 to TRBJ2-7; the D is unclear. Between the trimmed V and J ends, which lost 0 bases and 5 bases, there was a span of 8 bases. The CDR3 length is 13 residues. The germline V gene has CDR1 LGHNA and CDR2 YNFKEQ.

This clone has only a few counts. The chain couples TRBV19 to TRBJ1-2; D is ambiguous. V was trimmed by 5 bases and J by 3 bases, leaving 7 bases between them. The CDR3 has 12 residues. The V gene's germline CDR1 is LNHDA and CDR2 SQIVND (reference sequence). Here the CDR3 reads CASSLGHYGYTF. CDR3 coding DNA: TGTGCCAGTAGTCTCGGACACTATGGCTACACCTTC.

The gene calls are TRBV21-1 and TRBJ2-4; the table names TRBD2, a call not compared with the DNA. TRBV21-1 is designated a pseudogene. The CDR3 is 13 amino acids. The chain's CDR3 is CASSLLAKNIQYF. The CDR3 DNA is TGTGCCAGCAGCTTACTAGCCAAAAACATTCAGTACTTC.

This chain connects TRBV9 to TRBJ2-6; D could derive from TRBD1 or TRBD2 (6 bases each). The CDR3 spans 20 residues. Trimming removed 4 bases from V and 1 base from J, with 24 bases in between. In germline, CDR1 is SGDLS, CDR2 YYNGEE. CDR3 sequence reads: CASSPNTGALPPSGANVLTF. CDR3 DNA sequence: TGTGCCAGCAGCCCAAACACGGGGGCCCTTCCCCCGTCTGGGGCCAACGTCCTGACTTTC. Together with reference TRBV9 and TRBJ2-6, the CDR3 gives the full variable domain: DSGVTQTPKHLITATGQRVTLRCSPRSGDLSVYWYQQSLDQGLQFLIQYYNGEERAKGNILERFSAQQFPDLHSELNLSSLELGDSALYFCASSPNTGALPPSGANVLTFGAGSRLTVL.

The rearrangement uses TRBV6-1 and TRBJ1-1; the D is unclear. Germline values: CDR1 MNHNS, CDR2 SASEGT. V was trimmed by 4 bases and J by 0 bases, leaving 9 bases between them. The CDR3 has 14 amino acids. CDR3 region: CASSAVAVNTEAFF. The DNA of the CDR3 is TGTGCCAGCAGTGCCGTGGCGGTGAACACTGAAGCTTTCTTT.

The rearrangement joins TRBV28 to TRBJ1-3; tentatively, D is TRBD1 (6 bases). V was cut by 6 bases and J by 2 bases, with 17 bases left in between. The CDR3 consists of 16 residues. CDR1 is MDHEN, CDR2 SYDVKM, per germline. The CDR3 DNA sequence: TGTGCCAGCAGGCCCGCGGACAGAGATACTGGAAACACCATATATTTT. The encoded protein is CASRPADRDTGNTIYF.

The chain links TRBV19 to TRBJ1-6; 8 positions match TRBD1. This CDR3 is 14 amino acids long. Germline lookup yields CDR1 LNHDA and CDR2 SQIVND (reference sequence). V lost 1 base and J lost 10; bases outside the gene matches: 3. Written as DNA, the CDR3 is TGTGCCAGTAGTATAGGGACAGGGACCTCACCCCTCCACTTT. It codes for CASSIGTGTSPLHF. Combining the CDR3 with reference TRBV19 and TRBJ1-6 gives the whole variable domain DGGITQSPKYLFRKEGQNVTLSCEQNLNHDAMYWYRQDPGQGLRLIYYSQIVNDFQKGDIAEGYSVSREKKESFPLTVTSAQKNPTAFYLCASSIGTGTSPLHFGNGTRLTVT.

The chain couples TRBV6-5 to TRBJ2-2; D is possibly TRBD2 (5 bases). The CDR3 is 12 residues long. Trimming cost V 3 bases and J 8 bases, with 7 bases left between them. In germline, CDR1 is MNHEY, CDR2 SVGAGI. The CDR3 spells CASSYREGELFF. CDR3 nucleotide sequence: TGTGCCAGCAGTTATAGGGAGGGGGAGCTGTTTTTT.

The CDR3 region is CASSLSVAGFDEAFF. The CDR3 DNA is TGCGCCAGCAGCTTGTCTGTGGCAGGGTTTGATGAAGCTTTCTTT. The chain employs TRBV5-1 and TRBJ1-1; a possible D gene is TRBD1 (5 bases). V lost 1 base and J lost 7, with 17 bases in between. Germline V gives CDR1 SGHRS, CDR2 YFSETQ. There are 15 residues in the CDR3. The full variable domain, rest sourced from reference TRBV5-1 and TRBJ1-1, is KAGVTQTPRYLIKTRGQQVTLSCSPISGHRSVSWYQQTPGQGLQFLFEYFSETQRNKGNFPGRFSGRQFSNSRSEMNVSTLELGDSALYLCASSLSVAGFDEAFFGQGTRLTVV.

The chain uses TRBV6-5 and TRBJ2-7; D not resolved. Per the germline V gene, CDR1 is MNHEY and CDR2 is SVGAGI. This CDR3 has 12 residues. V shed 4 bases and J shed 3 bases, with 7 bases lying between them. CDR3 region: CASSSSDYEQYF. The CDR3 DNA reads as TGTGCCAGCAGTTCCTCAGACTACGAGCAGTACTTC.

J is TRBJ1-3 and V is TRBV6-5; TRBD1 is a possible D gene (5 bases). This CDR3 is 13 amino acids long. The germline gives CDR1 MNHEY, CDR2 SVGAGI. V was cut by 7 bases and J by 3 bases, with 10 bases left in between. DNA for the CDR3: TGTGCCAGCACCTCTGACAGTGGAAACACCATATATTTT. It encodes CASTSDSGNTIYF.

The rearrangement links TRBV7-9 to TRBJ1-2, with TRBD1 matching over 9 bases. The CDR3 has 14 residues. V trimming: 5 bases; J trimming: 8 bases; junction bases outside the gene matches: 9. Per the germline V gene, CDR1 is SEHNR and CDR2 is FQNEAQ (reference sequence). The CDR3 protein is CASSTEGTGRGYTF. For the CDR3, the DNA is TGTGCCAGCAGCACCGAGGGGACAGGGCGCGGCTACACCTTC. Based on the CDR3 plus reference TRBV7-9 and TRBJ1-2, the full variable domain is DTGVSQNPRHKITKRGQNVTFRCDPISEHNRLYWYRQTLGQGPEFLTYFQNEAQLEKSRLLSDRFSAERPKGSFSTLEIQRTEQGDSAMYLCASSTEGTGRGYTFGSGTRLTVV.

The chain uses TRBV4-2 and TRBJ2-7; 13 bases are shared with TRBD2. J lost 3 bases, V lost 5 bases, and 4 bases had no gene match. Per the germline V gene, CDR1 is LGHNA and CDR2 is YNFKEQ. The CDR3 is made up of 15 amino acids. The CDR3 nucleotides read TGTGCCAGCAGCTCACTAGCGGGAGGGCACTACGAGCAGTACTTC. Translating it yields CASSSLAGGHYEQYF.

The chain joins TRBV2 to TRBJ2-7; D not resolved. This CDR3 comprises 11 residues. V was trimmed by 7 bases and J by 2 bases, leaving 6 bases between them. Germline CDR1 and CDR2: SNHLY and FYNNEI. As DNA, the CDR3 is TGTGCCAGCACTGGGACCTACGAGCAGTACTTC. It is translated as CASTGTYEQYF.

The chain employs TRBV7-2 and TRBJ2-2; TRBD1 is a possible D gene (8 bases). The germline V and J ends were trimmed by 4 bases and 5 bases, with 20 bases remaining between them. The germline V gene has CDR1 SGHTA and CDR2 FQGNSA. This CDR3 spans 17 amino acids. CDR3 DNA sequence: TGTGCCAGCAGCTACGGACAGGGAGGGACGGGGACCGGGGAGCTGTTTTTT. Translation gives CASSYGQGGTGTGELFF.